Shown below are 5 T cell receptor beta chains from a single sample sequenced in a study of shared clonotypes between healthy human individuals. Naive CD8 cells comprised CD45RO-negative, CCR7-positively selected cells, excluding terminally differentiated effector memory CD45RA+ cells. The method was immunoSEQ multiplex PCR; TCRdb's version includes in-frame clones alone and lacks a portion of them. The table has roughly 2,000,000 clones, 93% seen once. Sequenced: naive CD8+ T cells from PBMCs. These receptor sequences come from a man aged 18 to 29 in good health. Some clones in this sample may be carry-over from other donors' samples.

The count of this clone is one. This chain joins TRBV9 and TRBJ1-2; D unresolved. V dropped 0 bases and J dropped 3 bases, with 9 bases sitting between them. Germline CDR1 SGDLS, CDR2 YYNGEE. There are 14 residues in the CDR3. CDR3 loop: CASSVGGVHYGYTF. CDR3 coding DNA: TGTGCCAGCAGCGTAGGCGGAGTTCACTATGGCTACACCTTC.

V and J are TRBV6-5 and TRBJ1-1; perhaps TRBD1 as D (5 bases). The length of the CDR3 is 14 residues. Germline CDR1 is MNHEY and CDR2 is SVGAGI. V lost 2 bases and J lost 5, with 12 bases in between. The CDR3 loop reads CASSYGVGGTEAFF. CDR3 coding DNA: TGTGCCAGCAGTTACGGGGTCGGGGGGACTGAAGCTTTCTTT.

The V and J genes are TRBV19 and TRBJ2-3; 10 bases line up with TRBD2. The CDR3 totals 15 residues. The trim removed 3 bases at V and 6 bases at J, leaving 6 bases unmatched. Germline CDR1 and CDR2: LNHDA and SQIVND (reference sequence). CDR3 DNA sequence: TGTGCCAGTAGTATTTCGGCTAGCGGGAGTGATACGCAGTATTTT. Encoded protein: CASSISASGSDTQYF.

The CDR3 coding sequence is TGTGCCAGCACCACCCTCAGTTCCGGGGAGCTGTTTTTT. This codes for CASTTLSSGELFF. This chain uses TRBV7-2 with TRBJ2-2; D is ambiguous. Germline CDR1 and CDR2: SGHTA and FQGNSA. Between the trimmed V and J ends, which lost 7 bases and 6 bases, there was a span of 12 bases. This CDR3 comprises 13 residues.

The rearrangement joins TRBV19 to TRBJ1-1; D uncertain. The germline V gene encodes CDR1 LNHDA and CDR2 SQIVND (reference sequence). V was trimmed by 5 bases and J by 4 bases, leaving 14 bases between them. The length of the CDR3 is 14 residues. CDR3 nucleotides: TGTGCCAGTAGTCCGTCCTTCGGCGGCACTGAAGCTTTCTTT. Residues: CASSPSFGGTEAFF.